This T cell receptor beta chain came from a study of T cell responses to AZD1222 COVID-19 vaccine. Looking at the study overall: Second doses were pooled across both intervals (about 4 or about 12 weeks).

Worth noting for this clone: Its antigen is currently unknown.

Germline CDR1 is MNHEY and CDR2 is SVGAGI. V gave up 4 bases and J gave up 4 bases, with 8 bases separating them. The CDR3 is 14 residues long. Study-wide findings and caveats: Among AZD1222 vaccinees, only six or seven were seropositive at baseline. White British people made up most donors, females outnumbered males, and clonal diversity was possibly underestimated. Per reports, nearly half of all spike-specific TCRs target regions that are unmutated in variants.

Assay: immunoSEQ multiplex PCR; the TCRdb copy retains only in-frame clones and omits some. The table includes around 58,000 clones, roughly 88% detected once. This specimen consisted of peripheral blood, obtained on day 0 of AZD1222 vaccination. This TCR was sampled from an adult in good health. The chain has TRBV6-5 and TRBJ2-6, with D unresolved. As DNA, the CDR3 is TGTGCCAGCAGTTCCCTCCTGGGGGCCAACGTCCTGACTTTC. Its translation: CASSSLLGANVLTF.